This TCR beta chain was documented in a study of cytomegalovirus exposure and HLA in healthy donors. Study-wide background: A prior analysis found around 110 million unique TCR beta sequences from 150 million to 200 million T cells.

Study results and caveats: Previous analysis showed most TCR beta V segments were productive about 90% or about 30% of the time. One cluster of highly shared sequence variants probably arose as a sequencing artifact.

Trimming took 0 bases from V and 6 from J, leaving 17 bases between them. The CDR3 spans 16 residues. Germline assignment: CDR1 SGHRS and CDR2 YFSETQ. This clone was detected a few times. As yet, its antigen is unknown. The PCR contained 60 Vbeta and 13 Jbeta primers. Profiling relied on immunoSEQ multiplex PCR, and the TCRdb table lists in-frame clones only, not all of them. The top ten hold approximately 20% of the sample, which has 100,000 to 150,000 clones, 83% seen once. The clonotype was recovered from a man aged 18 to 35 in good health and CMV-seropositive. Input material: PBMCs. The chain combines TRBV5-1 with TRBJ2-3; D is unclear. The chain's CDR3 is CASSLAIGYSKDTQYF. CDR3 DNA: TGCGCCAGCAGCTTGGCCATCGGGTATAGCAAGGATACGCAGTATTTT.